One and the same sample provided the 16 T cell receptor beta chains below, sequenced in a study of neurological immune-mediated disorders. TCRdb called the 5' RACE reads again in MiXCR, with one record for every CDR3 protein. The sample has approximately 48,000 distinct CDR3 sequences, 3% seen once; the top ten hold roughly 16%. Sequencing used PBMCs. These TCRs come from a woman between 45 and 60 years old with multiple sclerosis.

This clonotype was recorded many times. V and J are TRBV7-2 and TRBJ2-2; D may be TRBD2 (5 bases). Germline V gene data show CDR1 as SGHTA and CDR2 as FQGNSA. The CDR3 covers 17 residues. Trimming took 5 bases from V and 1 from J, leaving 17 bases between them. The CDR3 reads CASSPPRDLENTGELFF. The CDR3 DNA reads as TGTGCCAGCAGCCCCCCTCGGGATCTTGAGAACACCGGGGAGCTGTTTTTT.

At least ten counts were recorded for this clonotype. CDR3 nucleotides: TGCGCCAGCAGCCAAGGCGGACTAGCGGGGGGGAGCTCCTACAATGAGCAGTTCTTC. This encodes CASSQGGLAGGSSYNEQFF. The chain joins TRBV4-1 to TRBJ2-1; 15 nucleotides align to TRBD2. Trimming took 1 base from V and 0 from J; bases not matched to a gene: 4. CDR3 length: 19 residues. Germline CDR1 reads MGHRA; CDR2 reads YSYEKL.

This clonotype has ten or more counts. The chain uses TRBV7-2 and TRBJ2-7, with 7 nucleotides matching TRBD2. Losses at the gene ends were 1 base for V and 6 bases for J; bases not matched to a gene: 6. The CDR3 runs to 14 residues. Germline lookup yields CDR1 SGHTA and CDR2 FQGNSA. CDR3 DNA sequence: TGTGCCAGCAGCTTAGAAGGCGGGAGCTCCGAGCAGTACTTC. Translating it yields CASSLEGGSSEQYF.

This clonotype has ten or more counts. A much larger clone differs by one base, so this may be a read error. This chain uses TRBV12-3 or TRBV12-4 with TRBJ1-3; D unresolved. CDR3 length: 11 residues. Trimming cost V 9 bases and J 10 bases, with 13 bases left between them. As DNA, the CDR3 is TGTGCCAGTCAATCCCTTAAAACCATATATTTT. Its protein is CASQSLKTIYF.

There are many counts of this clonotype. The chain joins TRBV6-6 to TRBJ1-4, with D tentatively TRBD1 (6 bases). Germline values: CDR1 MNHNY, CDR2 SVGAGI (reference sequence). V lost 2 bases to trimming and J lost 7 bases, with 8 bases between them. The CDR3 has 13 amino acids. CDR3 nucleotides: TGTGCCAGCAGTTACCGGGACACTGAAAAACTGTTTTTT. It translates to CASSYRDTEKLFF.

This clonotype was recorded at least ten times. The gene calls are TRBV9 and TRBJ2-7, with D uncertain. The V gene lost 0 bases and the J gene lost 0 bases, with 7 bases spanning the gap. The CDR3 spans 14 residues. Germline CDR1 SGDLS, CDR2 YYNGEE. The CDR3 region is CASSVGAGSYEQYF. Here the CDR3 DNA reads TGTGCCAGCAGCGTAGGGGCAGGCTCCTACGAGCAGTACTTC. The full variable domain, completed using reference TRBV9 and TRBJ2-7, is DSGVTQTPKHLITATGQRVTLRCSPRSGDLSVYWYQQSLDQGLQFLIQYYNGEERAKGNILERFSAQQFPDLHSELNLSSLELGDSALYFCASSVGAGSYEQYFGPGTRLTVT.

In this sample, this clonotype turned up many times. The chain recombines TRBV20-1 with TRBJ1-5; unclear D gene. The germline V gene encodes CDR1 DFQATT and CDR2 SNEGSKA (reference sequence). V lost 1 base and J 0 bases, leaving 10 bases between the germline ends. The CDR3 loop spans 15 amino acids. CDR3 amino acids: CSARADRYSNQPQHF. In DNA, the CDR3 is TGCAGTGCTAGAGCAGATAGGTATAGCAATCAGCCCCAGCATTTT.

At least ten counts were recorded for this clonotype. This chain connects TRBV12-3 or TRBV12-4 to TRBJ2-3; 8 nucleotides align to TRBD1. CDR3 length: 17 amino acids. Trimming took 0 bases from V and 3 from J; bases not matched to a gene: 8. The chain's CDR3 is CASSLAWTGRATDTQYF. The CDR3 DNA reads TGTGCCAGCAGTTTAGCGTGGACAGGGAGAGCGACAGATACGCAGTATTTT.

This clonotype was counted many times. The DNA for the CDR3 is TGTGCCAGCAGCTCATCCTCAGAGTTTAGGAATGAGCAGTTCTTC. As protein: CASSSSSEFRNEQFF. The rearrangement joins TRBV5-6 to TRBJ2-1; D unresolved. V was pared by 3 bases and J by 7 bases, with 17 bases between. CDR1 and CDR2 (germline): SGHDT, YYEEEE. CDR3 length: 15 amino acids.

This clonotype occurred many times. In DNA, the CDR3 is TGCGCCAGCAGCTTTCTAGGTGGGGCCCGGGGCCCTATGAACACTGAAGCTTTCTTT. This codes for CASSFLGGARGPMNTEAFF. This chain links TRBV5-1 with TRBJ1-1, with D possibly matching TRBD1 (5 bases). The germline V gene encodes CDR1 SGHRS and CDR2 YFSETQ. Trimming shortened V by 2 bases and J by 0 bases, and 23 bases separated the two germline ends. This CDR3 has 19 amino acids. Filled out from reference TRBV5-1 and TRBJ1-1, the complete variable domain reads KAGVTQTPRYLIKTRGQQVTLSCSPISGHRSVSWYQQTPGQGLQFLFEYFSETQRNKGNFPGRFSGRQFSNSRSEMNVSTLELGDSALYLCASSFLGGARGPMNTEAFFGQGTRLTVV.

In its sample, this clonotype was seen a few times. The chain employs TRBV3-1 and TRBJ1-4; D is possibly TRBD1 (5 bases). The V and J ends lost 4 bases and 8 bases respectively, with 11 bases between them. This CDR3 comprises 13 residues. Germline V gene sequence: CDR1 LGHDT, CDR2 YNNKEL (reference sequence). The CDR3: CASSLGRIEKLFF. DNA of the CDR3: TGTGCCAGCAGCCTGGGACGGATCGAAAAACTGTTTTTT. Together with reference TRBV3-1 and TRBJ1-4, the CDR3 gives the full variable domain: DTAVSQTPKYLVTQMGNDKSIKCEQNLGHDTMYWYKQDSKKFLKIMFSYNNKELIINETVPNRFSPKSPDKAHLNLHINSLELGDSAVYFCASSLGRIEKLFFGSGTQLSVL.

The sample holds many counts of this clonotype. The V gene is TRBV5-1, the J gene TRBJ2-2; 8 bases agree with TRBD1. This CDR3 has 17 amino acids. The ends lost 6 bases at V and 3 bases at J; junction bases unmatched: 13. Germline V CDR1 and CDR2: SGHRS, YFSETQ. The CDR3 DNA follows: TGCGCCAGCAACCACCGGGTCGGGACAGGAGACACCGGGGAGCTGTTTTTT. It codes for CASNHRVGTGDTGELFF.

The sample holds many counts of this clonotype. The chain has TRBV5-1 and TRBJ2-3, with D tentatively TRBD2 (5 bases). There are 16 residues in the CDR3. The germline gives CDR1 SGHRS, CDR2 YFSETQ. V dropped 6 bases and J dropped 2 bases, with 19 bases sitting between them. In nucleotides, the CDR3 is TGCGCCAGCACCCAGACGGCGGGCGGCCACACAGATACGCAGTATTTT. This codes for CASTQTAGGHTDTQYF.

This clonotype was recorded a few times. The chain recombines TRBV24-1 with TRBJ2-7; no definite D call. From germline, CDR1 is KGHDR and CDR2 SFDVKD. The CDR3 is 13 amino acids. The ends were cut back, 11 bases at V and 3 bases at J, with 16 bases in the middle. The CDR3 nucleotides read TGTGCCAACATTCTGCGAGACCTCTACGAGCAGTACTTC. As protein: CANILRDLYEQYF.

This clonotype was seen repeatedly, ten times or more. V gene TRBV12-3 or TRBV12-4 combines with J gene TRBJ2-1, with TRBD1 matching 10 bases. The V segment lost 9 bases and the J segment 5 bases; nucleotides outside the gene matches: 4. This CDR3 is 13 amino acids long. In nucleotides, the CDR3 is TGTGCCAGTAGGGACAGGGGAAACAATGAGCAGTTCTTC. Amino acid sequence: CASRDRGNNEQFF.

This clonotype showed up many times. V and J are TRBV20-1 and TRBJ2-1; tentative D call: TRBD2 (6 bases). Deletions cut 2 bases from V and 8 bases from J, with 16 bases between. Per the germline V gene, CDR1 is DFQATT and CDR2 is SNEGSKA (reference sequence). The CDR3 has 14 amino acids. In nucleotides, the CDR3 is TGCAGTGCTAGATTTAGTGGGGGGTCCGATGAGCAGTTCTTC. Amino acids: CSARFSGGSDEQFF.